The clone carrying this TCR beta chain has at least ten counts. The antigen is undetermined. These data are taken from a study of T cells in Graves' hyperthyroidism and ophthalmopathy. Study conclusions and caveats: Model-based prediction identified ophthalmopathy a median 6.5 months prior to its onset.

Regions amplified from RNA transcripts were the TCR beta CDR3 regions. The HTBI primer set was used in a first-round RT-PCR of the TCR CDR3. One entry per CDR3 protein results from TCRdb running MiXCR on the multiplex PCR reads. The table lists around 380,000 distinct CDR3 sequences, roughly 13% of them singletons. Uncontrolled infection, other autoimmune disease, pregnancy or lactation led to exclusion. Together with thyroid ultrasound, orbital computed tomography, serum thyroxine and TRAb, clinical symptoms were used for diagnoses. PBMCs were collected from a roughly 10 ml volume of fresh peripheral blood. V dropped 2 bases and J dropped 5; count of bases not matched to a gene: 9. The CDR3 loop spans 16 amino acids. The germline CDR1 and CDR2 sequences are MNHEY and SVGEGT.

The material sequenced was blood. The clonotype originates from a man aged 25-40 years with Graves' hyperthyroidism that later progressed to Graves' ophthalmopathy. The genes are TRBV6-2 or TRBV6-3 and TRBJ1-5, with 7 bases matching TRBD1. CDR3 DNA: TGTGCCAGCAGTTACAGTACCGCAGGGGGTGATCAGCCCCAGCATTTT. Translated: CASSYSTAGGDQPQHF.